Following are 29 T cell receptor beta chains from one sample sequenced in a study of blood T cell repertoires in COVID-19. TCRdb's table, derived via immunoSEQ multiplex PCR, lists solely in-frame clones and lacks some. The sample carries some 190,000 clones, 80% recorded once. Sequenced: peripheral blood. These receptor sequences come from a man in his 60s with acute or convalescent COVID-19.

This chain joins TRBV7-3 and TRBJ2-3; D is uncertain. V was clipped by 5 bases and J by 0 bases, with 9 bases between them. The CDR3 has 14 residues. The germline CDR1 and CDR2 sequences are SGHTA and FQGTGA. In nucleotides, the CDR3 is TGTGCCAGCAGCCTGAGTACCAGCACAGATACGCAGTATTTT. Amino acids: CASSLSTSTDTQYF.

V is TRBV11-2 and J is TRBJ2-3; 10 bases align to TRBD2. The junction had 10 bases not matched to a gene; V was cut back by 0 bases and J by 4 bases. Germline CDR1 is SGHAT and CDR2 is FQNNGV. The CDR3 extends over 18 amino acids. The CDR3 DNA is TGTGCCAGCAGCTTAGAAGGCCTAGCGGGAGCAGGGGCAGATACGCAGTATTTT. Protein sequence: CASSLEGLAGAGADTQYF.

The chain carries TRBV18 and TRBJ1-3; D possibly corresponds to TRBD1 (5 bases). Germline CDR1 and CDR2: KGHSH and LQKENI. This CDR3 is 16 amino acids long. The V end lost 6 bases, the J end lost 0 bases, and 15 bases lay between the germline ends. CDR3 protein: CASSPSGLYSGNTIYF. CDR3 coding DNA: TGTGCCAGCTCTCCCTCGGGACTCTACTCTGGAAACACCATATATTTT.

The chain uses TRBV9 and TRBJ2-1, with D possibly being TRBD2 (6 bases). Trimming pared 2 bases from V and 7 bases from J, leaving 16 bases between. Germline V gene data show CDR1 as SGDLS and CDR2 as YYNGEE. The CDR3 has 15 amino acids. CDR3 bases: TGTGCCAGCAGCGTTCAACCCCTGGGAGGTAATGAGCAGTTCTTC. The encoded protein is CASSVQPLGGNEQFF.

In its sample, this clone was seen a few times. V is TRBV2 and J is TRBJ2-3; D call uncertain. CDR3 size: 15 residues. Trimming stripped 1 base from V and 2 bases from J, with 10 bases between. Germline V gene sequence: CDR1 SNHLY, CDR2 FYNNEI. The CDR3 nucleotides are TGTGCCAGCAGTGAAGTACTACCCAACACAGATACGCAGTATTTT. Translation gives CASSEVLPNTDTQYF.

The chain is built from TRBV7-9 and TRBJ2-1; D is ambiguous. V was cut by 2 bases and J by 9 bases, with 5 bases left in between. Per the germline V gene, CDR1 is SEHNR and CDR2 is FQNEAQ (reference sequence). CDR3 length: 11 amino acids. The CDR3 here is CASSLSFEQFF. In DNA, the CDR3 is TGTGCCAGCAGCTTATCCTTTGAGCAGTTCTTC.

The CDR3 loop reads CASTLTGTQPQHF. CDR3 DNA sequence: TGTGCCAGCACCTTGACAGGGACGCAGCCCCAGCATTTT. The chain has TRBV12-3 or TRBV12-4 and TRBJ1-5, with 7 nucleotides matching TRBD1. The CDR3 covers 13 residues. Trimming took 7 bases from V and 7 from J; bases not matched to a gene: 7.

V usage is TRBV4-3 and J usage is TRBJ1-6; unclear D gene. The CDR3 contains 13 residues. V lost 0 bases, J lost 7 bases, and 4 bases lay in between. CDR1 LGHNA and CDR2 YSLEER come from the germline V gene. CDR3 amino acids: CASSQEQNSPLHF. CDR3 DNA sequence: TGCGCCAGCAGCCAAGAACAGAATTCACCCCTCCACTTT.

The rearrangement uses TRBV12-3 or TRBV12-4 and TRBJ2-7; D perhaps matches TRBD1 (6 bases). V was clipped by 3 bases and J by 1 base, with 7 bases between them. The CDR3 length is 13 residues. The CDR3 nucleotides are TGTGCCAGCAGTTTCGGACAGTCCTACGAGCAGTACTTC. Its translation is CASSFGQSYEQYF.

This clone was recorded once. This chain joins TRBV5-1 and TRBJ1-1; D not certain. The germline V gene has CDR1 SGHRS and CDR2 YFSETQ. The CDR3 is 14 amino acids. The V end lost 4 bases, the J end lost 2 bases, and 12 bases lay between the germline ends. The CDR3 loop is CASSTDSGNTEAFF. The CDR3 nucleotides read TGCGCCAGCAGCACCGACTCGGGAAACACTGAAGCTTTCTTT.

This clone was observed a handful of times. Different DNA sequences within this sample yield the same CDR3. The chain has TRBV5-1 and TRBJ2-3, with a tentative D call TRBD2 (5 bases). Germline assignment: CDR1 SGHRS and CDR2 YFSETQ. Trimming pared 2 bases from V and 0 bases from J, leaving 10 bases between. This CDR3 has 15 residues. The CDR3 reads CASSFSGSSTDTQYF. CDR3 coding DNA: TGCGCCAGCAGCTTTTCGGGGTCTAGCACAGATACGCAGTATTTT. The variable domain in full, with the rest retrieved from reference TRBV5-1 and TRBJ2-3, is KAGVTQTPRYLIKTRGQQVTLSCSPISGHRSVSWYQQTPGQGLQFLFEYFSETQRNKGNFPGRFSGRQFSNSRSEMNVSTLELGDSALYLCASSFSGSSTDTQYFGPGTRLTVL.

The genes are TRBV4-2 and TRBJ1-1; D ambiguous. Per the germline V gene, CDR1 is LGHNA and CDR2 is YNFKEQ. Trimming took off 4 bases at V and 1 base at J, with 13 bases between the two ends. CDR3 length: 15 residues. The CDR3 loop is CASSRASQANTEAFF. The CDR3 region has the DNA TGTGCCAGCAGCCGAGCATCCCAGGCGAACACTGAAGCTTTCTTT.

DNA for the CDR3: TGTGCCAGTAGTATCTCAGGGGGCGTTGGCTACGAGCAGTACTTC. Protein product: CASSISGGVGYEQYF. The chain combines TRBV19 with TRBJ2-7; TRBD1 matches 8 bases. Germline lookup yields CDR1 LNHDA and CDR2 SQIVND (reference sequence). V was pared by 3 bases and J by 3 bases, with 7 bases of the junction left unmatched. CDR3 length equals 15 residues. Combining the CDR3 with reference TRBV19 and TRBJ2-7 gives the whole variable domain DGGITQSPKYLFRKEGQNVTLSCEQNLNHDAMYWYRQDPGQGLRLIYYSQIVNDFQKGDIAEGYSVSREKKESFPLTVTSAQKNPTAFYLCASSISGGVGYEQYFGPGTRLTVT.

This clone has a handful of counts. The DNA for the CDR3 is TGTGCAAGTCGCTGCGGGACTAGCTACGGACGGGAGCAGTTCTTC. It yields the protein CASRCGTSYGREQFF. This chain uses TRBV12-2 with TRBJ2-1; whether TRBD2, the table's D call, matches the DNA was not checked. TRBV12-2 is noted as a pseudogene. The CDR3 length is 15 residues.

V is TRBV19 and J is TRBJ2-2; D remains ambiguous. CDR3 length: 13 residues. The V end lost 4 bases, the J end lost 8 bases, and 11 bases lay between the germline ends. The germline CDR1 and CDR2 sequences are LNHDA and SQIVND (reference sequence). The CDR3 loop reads CASSNPYQGELFF. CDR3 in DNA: TGTGCCAGTAGTAACCCCTACCAAGGGGAGCTGTTTTTT.

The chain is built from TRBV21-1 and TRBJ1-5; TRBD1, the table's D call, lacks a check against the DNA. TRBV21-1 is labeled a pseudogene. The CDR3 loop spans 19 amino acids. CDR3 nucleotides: TGTGCCAGCAGCAAACTCCCCTCAACCGGGGACAGGGTATGTCAGCCCCAGCATTTT. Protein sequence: CASSKLPSTGDRVCQPQHF.

The CDR3 protein is CASSIDAGGGTEAFF. The DNA of the CDR3 is TGTGCCAGTAGTATAGATGCAGGGGGTGGAACTGAAGCTTTCTTT. This chain links TRBV19 with TRBJ1-1; the match to TRBD1 covers 7 bases. V trimming: 0 bases; J trimming: 5 bases; junction bases outside the gene matches: 6. CDR3 length equals 15 residues. Looked up from germline, CDR1 is LNHDA and CDR2 is SQIVND (reference sequence).

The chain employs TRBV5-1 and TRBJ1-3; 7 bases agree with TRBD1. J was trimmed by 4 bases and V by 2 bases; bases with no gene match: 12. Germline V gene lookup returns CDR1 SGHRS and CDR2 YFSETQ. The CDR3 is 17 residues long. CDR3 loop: CASSLSTTYRGGNTIYF. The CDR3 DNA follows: TGCGCCAGCAGCTTATCGACTACGTACAGGGGAGGAAACACCATATATTTT.

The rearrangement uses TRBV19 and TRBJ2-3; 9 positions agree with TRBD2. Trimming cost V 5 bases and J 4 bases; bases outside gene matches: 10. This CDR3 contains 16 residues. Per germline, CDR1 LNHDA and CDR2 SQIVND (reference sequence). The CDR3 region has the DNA TGTGCCAGTAGTCCCCGTTTTAGCGGGAGTGCAGATACGCAGTATTTT. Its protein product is CASSPRFSGSADTQYF.

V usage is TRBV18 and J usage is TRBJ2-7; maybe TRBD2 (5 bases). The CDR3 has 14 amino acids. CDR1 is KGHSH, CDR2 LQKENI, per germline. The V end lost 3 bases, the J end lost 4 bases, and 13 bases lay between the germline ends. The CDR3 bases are TGTGCCAGCTCACCCGAGGCTAGCAGTTACGAGCAGTACTTC. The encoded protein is CASSPEASSYEQYF.

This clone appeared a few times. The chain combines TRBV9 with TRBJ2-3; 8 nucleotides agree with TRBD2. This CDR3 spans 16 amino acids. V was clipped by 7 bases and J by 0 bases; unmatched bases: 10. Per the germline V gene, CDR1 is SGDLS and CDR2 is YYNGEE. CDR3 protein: CASSSAGGASTDTQYF. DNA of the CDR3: TGTGCCAGCTCATCCGCGGGGGGTGCTAGCACAGATACGCAGTATTTT. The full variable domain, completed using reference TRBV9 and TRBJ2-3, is DSGVTQTPKHLITATGQRVTLRCSPRSGDLSVYWYQQSLDQGLQFLIQYYNGEERAKGNILERFSAQQFPDLHSELNLSSLELGDSALYFCASSSAGGASTDTQYFGPGTRLTVL.

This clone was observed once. The CDR3: CASSSRGQGDQPQHF. The CDR3 region has the DNA TGTGCCAGCAGTTCACGCGGACAGGGCGATCAGCCCCAGCATTTT. The V and J genes are TRBV27 and TRBJ1-5; TRBD1 matches 8 bases. Germline V lookup: CDR1 MNHEY, CDR2 SMNVEV (reference sequence). This CDR3 contains 15 residues. The trim removed 4 bases at V and 5 bases at J, leaving 7 bases unmatched.

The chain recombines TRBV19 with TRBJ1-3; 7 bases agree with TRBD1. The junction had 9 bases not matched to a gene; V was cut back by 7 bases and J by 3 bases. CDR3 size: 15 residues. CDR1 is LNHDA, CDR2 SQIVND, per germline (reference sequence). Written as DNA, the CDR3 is TGTGCCAGTACTCCAAGGAGGGGGCTTGGAAACACCATATATTTT. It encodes CASTPRRGLGNTIYF.

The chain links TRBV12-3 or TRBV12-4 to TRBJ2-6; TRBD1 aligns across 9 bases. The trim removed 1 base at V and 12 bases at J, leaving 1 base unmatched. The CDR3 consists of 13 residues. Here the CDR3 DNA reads TGTGCCAGCAGTTTAGAGGGACAGGGCGTCCTGACTTTC. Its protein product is CASSLEGQGVLTF.

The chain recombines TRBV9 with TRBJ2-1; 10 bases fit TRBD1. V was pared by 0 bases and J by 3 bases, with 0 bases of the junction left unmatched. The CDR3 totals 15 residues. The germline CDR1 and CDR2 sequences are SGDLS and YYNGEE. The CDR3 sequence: CASSVGTGGYNEQFF. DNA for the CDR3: TGTGCCAGCAGCGTAGGGACAGGGGGCTACAATGAGCAGTTCTTC.

CDR3 loop: CASSLVERNEQFF. The DNA for the CDR3 is TGTGCCAGCAGCTTAGTAGAACGGAATGAGCAGTTCTTC. The J gene is TRBJ2-1, the V gene TRBV7-2; no clear D gene. The CDR3 totals 13 residues. V was trimmed by 1 base and J by 7 bases, leaving 8 bases between them. Germline CDR1 is SGHTA and CDR2 is FQGNSA. Variable domain in full (rest from reference TRBV7-2 and TRBJ2-1): GAGVSQSPSNKVTEKGKDVELRCDPISGHTALYWYRQSLGQGLEFLIYFQGNSAPDKSGLPSDRFSAERTGGSVSTLTIQRTQQEDSAVYLCASSLVERNEQFFGPGTRLTVL.

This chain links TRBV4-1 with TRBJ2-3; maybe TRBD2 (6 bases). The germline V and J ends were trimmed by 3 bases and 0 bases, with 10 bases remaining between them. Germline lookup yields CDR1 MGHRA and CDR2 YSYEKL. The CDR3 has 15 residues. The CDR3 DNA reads TGCGCCAGCAGCCATATCAGCGGGAGCACAGATACGCAGTATTTT. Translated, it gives CASSHISGSTDTQYF.

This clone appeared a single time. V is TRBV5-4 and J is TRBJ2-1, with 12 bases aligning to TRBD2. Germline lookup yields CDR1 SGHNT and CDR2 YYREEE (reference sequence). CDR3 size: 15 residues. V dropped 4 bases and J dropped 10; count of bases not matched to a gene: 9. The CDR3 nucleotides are TGTGCCAGCAGCGTTGACGGGACTAGCGGGCCAGAGCAGTTCTTC. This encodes CASSVDGTSGPEQFF.

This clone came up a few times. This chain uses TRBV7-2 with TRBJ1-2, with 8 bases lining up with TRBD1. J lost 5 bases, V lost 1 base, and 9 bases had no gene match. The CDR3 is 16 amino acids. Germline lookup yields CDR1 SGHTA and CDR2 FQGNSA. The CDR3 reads CASSLDPVGTGYGYTF. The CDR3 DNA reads TGTGCCAGCAGCTTAGATCCCGTCGGGACAGGATATGGCTACACCTTC. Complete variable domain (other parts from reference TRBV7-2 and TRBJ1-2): GAGVSQSPSNKVTEKGKDVELRCDPISGHTALYWYRQSLGQGLEFLIYFQGNSAPDKSGLPSDRFSAERTGGSVSTLTIQRTQQEDSAVYLCASSLDPVGTGYGYTFGSGTRLTVV.